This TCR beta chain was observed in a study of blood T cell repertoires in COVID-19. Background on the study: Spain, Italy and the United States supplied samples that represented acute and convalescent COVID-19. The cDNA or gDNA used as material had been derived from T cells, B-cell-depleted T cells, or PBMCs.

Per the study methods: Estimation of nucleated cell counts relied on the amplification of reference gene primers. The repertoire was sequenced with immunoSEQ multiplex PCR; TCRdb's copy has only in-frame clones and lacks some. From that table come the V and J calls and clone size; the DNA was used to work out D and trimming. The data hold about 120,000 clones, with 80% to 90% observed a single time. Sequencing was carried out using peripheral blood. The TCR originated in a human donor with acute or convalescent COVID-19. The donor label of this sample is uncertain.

The CDR3 DNA reads TGTGCCAGCAGTTACGCGCCGAACACTGAAGCTTTCTTT. This gives the protein CASSYAPNTEAFF. The chain uses TRBV6-6 and TRBJ1-1; no firm D call. CDR3 length: 13 residues. Looked up from germline, CDR1 is MNHNY and CDR2 is SVGAGI (reference sequence). With 2 bases removed from V and 1 base from J, the gap between germline ends came to 5 bases.